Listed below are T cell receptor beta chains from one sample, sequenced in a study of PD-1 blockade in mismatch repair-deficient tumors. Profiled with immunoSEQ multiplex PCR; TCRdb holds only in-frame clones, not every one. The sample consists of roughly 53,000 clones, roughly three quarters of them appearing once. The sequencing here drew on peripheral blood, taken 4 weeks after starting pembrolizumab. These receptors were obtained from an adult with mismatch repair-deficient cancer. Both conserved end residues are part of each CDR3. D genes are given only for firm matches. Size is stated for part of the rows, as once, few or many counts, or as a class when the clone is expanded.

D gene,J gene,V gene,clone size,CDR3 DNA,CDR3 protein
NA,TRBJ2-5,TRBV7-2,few,TGTGCCAGCAGCCGCGAAGGGCGGGAGACCCAGTACTTC,CASSREGRETQYF
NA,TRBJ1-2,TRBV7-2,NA,TGTGCCAGCAGCCCCTACAAAACTAACTATGGCTACACCTTC,CASSPYKTNYGYTF
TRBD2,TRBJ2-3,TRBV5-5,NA,TGTGCCAGCAGCCGGACTAGCAGTGCTGATACGCAGTATTTT,CASSRTSSADTQYF
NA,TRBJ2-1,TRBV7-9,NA,TGTGCCAGCAGCTGGGGACCGAATGAGCAGTTCTTC,CASSWGPNEQFF
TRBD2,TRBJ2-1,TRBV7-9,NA,TGTGCCAGCAGCCGCCCTAAGACTAGCGGGAGGGCCAATGAGCAGTTCTTC,CASSRPKTSGRANEQFF
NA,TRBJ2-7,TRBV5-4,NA,TGTGCCAGCAGCTCCGGGGCGACAGATTTCTACGAGCAGTACTTC,CASSSGATDFYEQYF
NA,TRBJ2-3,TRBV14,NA,TGTGCCAGCAGCCAAGATTTGGGAGAAACGCAGTATTTT,CASSQDLGETQYF
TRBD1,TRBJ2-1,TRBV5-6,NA,TGTGCCAGCAGCTTAGACAGGGTTTTCTACAATGAGCAGTTCTTC,CASSLDRVFYNEQFF
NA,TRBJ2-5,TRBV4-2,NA,TGTGCCAGCAGCCAAGATTACCCGGCGGTAAAAGAGACCCAGTACTTC,CASSQDYPAVKETQYF
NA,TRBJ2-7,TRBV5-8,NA,TGTGCCAGCAGAAAAGGGGGGACCTACGAGCAGTACTTC,CASRKGGTYEQYF
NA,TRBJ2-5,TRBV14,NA,TGTGCCAGCAGCCAGGACCGGGCCGGGACCCAGTACTTC,CASSQDRAGTQYF
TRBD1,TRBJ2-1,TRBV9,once,TGTGCCAGCAGTCGTTACGGGACAGGGGTTTACAATGAGCAGTTCTTC,CASSRYGTGVYNEQFF
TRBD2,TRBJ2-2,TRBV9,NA,TGTGCCAGCAGCGTAGGACTAGCGGGAGATGGCGGGGAGCTGTTTTTT,CASSVGLAGDGGELFF
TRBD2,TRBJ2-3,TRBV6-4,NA,TGTGCCAGCAGTGAGGGGACTAGCGAAACAGATACGCAGTATTTT,CASSEGTSETDTQYF
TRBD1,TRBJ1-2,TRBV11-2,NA,TGTGCCAGCAGCTTAGATGGGACAGACTATGGCTACACCTTC,CASSLDGTDYGYTF
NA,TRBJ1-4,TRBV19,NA,TGTGCCAGTAGTATAGAGGCCCCCCTTTTTGAAAAACTGTTTTTT,CASSIEAPLFEKLFF
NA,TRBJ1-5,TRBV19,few,TGTGCCAGTAGGGCGGATCCCGGATATGGCAATCAGCCCCAGCATTTT,CASRADPGYGNQPQHF
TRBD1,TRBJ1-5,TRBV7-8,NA,TGTGCCAGCAGCCCAGGGGGCAGCGGCAATCAGCCCCAGCATTTT,CASSPGGSGNQPQHF
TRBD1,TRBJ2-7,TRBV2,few,TGTGCCAGCAGTGGGGACAGGTACGAGCAGTACTTC,CASSGDRYEQYF
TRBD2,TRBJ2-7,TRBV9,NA,TGTGCCAGCAGCCTAGGACTAGGTGGGGACGAGCAGTACTTC,CASSLGLGGDEQYF
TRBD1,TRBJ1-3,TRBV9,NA,TGTGCCAGCAGCGTACAGGGGGCGAATGGAAACACCATATATTTT,CASSVQGANGNTIYF
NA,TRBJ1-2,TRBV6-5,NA,TGTGCCAGCAGTTACGGGGTCGACTATGGCTACACCTTC,CASSYGVDYGYTF
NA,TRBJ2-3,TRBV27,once,TGTGCCAGCAGTTGGGTGGGAAGCACAGATACGCAGTATTTT,CASSWVGSTDTQYF
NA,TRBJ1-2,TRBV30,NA,TGTGCCTGGAGATTAGTAGGGACTAACTATGGCTACACCTTC,CAWRLVGTNYGYTF
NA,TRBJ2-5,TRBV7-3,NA,TGTGCCAGCAGCTTAGCTCGACAAGAGACCCAGTACTTC,CASSLARQETQYF
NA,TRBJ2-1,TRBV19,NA,TGTGCCAGTAGGAGCGGGTGGAGCTCCTACAATGAGCAGTTCTTC,CASRSGWSSYNEQFF
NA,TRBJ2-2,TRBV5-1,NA,TGCGCCAGCATCCGAGACAGCGCCGGGGAGCTGTTTTTT,CASIRDSAGELFF
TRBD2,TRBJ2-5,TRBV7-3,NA,TGTGCCAGCAGCTTAACCGGGACTAGCGGGACTGGGGAGACCCAGTACTTC,CASSLTGTSGTGETQYF